This T cell receptor beta chain was recorded in a study of OX40 agonist ivuxolimab in advanced cancers. Study summary: Patients achieving partial responses numbered three: one hepatocellular carcinoma case and two cutaneous melanoma cases.

This clone has more than one count but fewer than ten. The table came from immunoSEQ multiplex PCR; TCRdb's copy has only in-frame clones and leaves some out. The sample lists approximately 56,000 clones; about 88% were seen once. Germline CDR1 is LNHDA and CDR2 is SQIVND (reference sequence). The CDR3 is 14 residues long. With 1 base removed from V and 4 bases from J, the gap between germline ends came to 10 bases. Sequenced material: CD4+ or CD8+ T cells sorted from blood, taken in a trial of the OX40 agonist ivuxolimab. The gene calls are TRBV19 and TRBJ1-2, with a tentative D call TRBD1 (6 bases). The clonotype originates from an adult with an advanced solid tumor such as melanoma, head and neck, liver or kidney cancer. Here the CDR3 reads CASSIGTTGYGYTF. The CDR3 DNA reads TGTGCCAGTAGTATAGGTACGACAGGCTATGGCTACACCTTC.